One and the same sample provided the 19 T cell receptor beta chains below, sequenced in a study of identifying expanded T cells in peripheral blood. Produced via immunoSEQ multiplex PCR; TCRdb's table is partial and in-frame only. Here the sample spans 100,000 to 150,000 clones, roughly 80% being singletons. Input material: blood. Source of these receptors: a person aged 18-70 years in good health.

This sequence joins TRBV6-5 and TRBJ2-5, with D perhaps TRBD1 or TRBD2 (6 bases each). Germline values: CDR1 MNHEY, CDR2 SVGAGI. This CDR3 contains 15 residues. Trimming stripped 0 bases from V and 5 bases from J, with 13 bases between. CDR3 sequence (DNA): TGTGCCAGCAGTTACTCGATCGGAGGGGGTGAGACCCAGTACTTC. As protein: CASSYSIGGGETQYF.

The chain couples TRBV5-1 to TRBJ2-5, with TRBD1 as a possible D gene (6 bases). Germline loops: CDR1 SGHRS, CDR2 YFSETQ. This CDR3 spans 12 amino acids. V was clipped by 8 bases and J by 2 bases, with 10 bases between them. The CDR3 region has the DNA TGCGCCAGTAAACAGGGTCAAGAGACCCAGTACTTC. Amino acid sequence: CASKQGQETQYF.

The chain combines TRBV2 with TRBJ2-6; D is unresolved. Trimming shortened V by 6 bases and J by 4 bases, and 16 bases separated the two germline ends. The CDR3 has 16 amino acids. Per germline, CDR1 SNHLY and CDR2 FYNNEI. The CDR3 region has the DNA TGTGCCAGCAGAACCCGAATGACTGGGGGGGCCAACGTCCTGACTTTC. Its translation: CASRTRMTGGANVLTF.

The chain is built from TRBV5-1 and TRBJ2-5; D call uncertain. This CDR3 has 12 amino acids. Germline CDR1 and CDR2: SGHRS and YFSETQ. Trimming removed 4 bases from V and 1 base from J, with 5 bases in between. CDR3 in amino acids: CASSLSQETQYF. Here the CDR3 DNA reads TGCGCCAGCAGCCTGAGCCAAGAGACCCAGTACTTC.

The chain joins TRBV19 to TRBJ2-1; TRBD1 agrees at 8 bases. The V gene's germline CDR1 is LNHDA and CDR2 SQIVND (reference sequence). V gave up 7 bases and J gave up 4 bases; unmatched junction bases: 6. This CDR3 is built from 14 residues. In nucleotides, the CDR3 is TGTGCCAGTACCCCGGGACAGGCTTACAATGAGCAGTTCTTC. Its protein product is CASTPGQAYNEQFF. Using reference TRBV19 and TRBJ2-1 for the parts outside the CDR3, the full variable domain is DGGITQSPKYLFRKEGQNVTLSCEQNLNHDAMYWYRQDPGQGLRLIYYSQIVNDFQKGDIAEGYSVSREKKESFPLTVTSAQKNPTAFYLCASTPGQAYNEQFFGPGTRLTVL.

The chain links TRBV4-3 to TRBJ2-2; 9 bases fit TRBD1. Germline V gene sequence: CDR1 LGHNA, CDR2 YSLEER. The CDR3 runs to 17 residues. V dropped 1 base and J dropped 7; count of bases not matched to a gene: 10. The CDR3 sequence is CASSQGSGTGRSGELFF. As DNA, the CDR3 is TGCGCCAGCAGCCAAGGCTCCGGGACAGGGCGGAGCGGGGAGCTGTTTTTT.

This clone was counted once. The rearrangement uses TRBV12-5 and TRBJ1-3; tentatively, D is TRBD1 (5 bases). The CDR3 loop spans 14 amino acids. The ends were cut back, 5 bases at V and 0 bases at J, with 8 bases in the middle. CDR1 LGHNT and CDR2 FRNRAP come from the germline V gene. The chain's CDR3 is CASGRGDSGNTIYF. DNA for the CDR3: TGTGCTAGTGGTCGGGGCGACTCTGGAAACACCATATATTTT.

This sequence joins TRBV7-9 and TRBJ2-5; tentatively, D is TRBD1 (5 bases). Trimming removed 6 bases at V and 3 bases at J, with 11 bases between. The germline CDR1 and CDR2 sequences are SEHNR and FQNEAQ (reference sequence). The CDR3 loop spans 13 amino acids. CDR3 in DNA: TGTGCCAGCAGTAGATACAGGAAAGAGACCCAGTACTTC. Protein product: CASSRYRKETQYF. Looking up the rest from reference TRBV7-9 and TRBJ2-5 gives the full variable domain: DTGVSQNPRHKITKRGQNVTFRCDPISEHNRLYWYRQTLGQGPEFLTYFQNEAQLEKSRLLSDRFSAERPKGSFSTLEIQRTEQGDSAMYLCASSRYRKETQYFGPGTRLLVL.

The rearrangement links TRBV7-2 to TRBJ1-2; D is undetermined. The germline CDR1 and CDR2 sequences are SGHTA and FQGNSA. Trimming pared 6 bases from V and 0 bases from J, leaving 17 bases between. This CDR3 is 16 amino acids long. For the CDR3, the DNA is TGTGCCAGCAGTAGTTCTCGGGCAGTCCCTAACTATGGCTACACCTTC. It yields the protein CASSSSRAVPNYGYTF.

The genes are TRBV7-2 and TRBJ2-7; D tentatively fits TRBD1 or TRBD2 (5 bases each). The CDR3 is 17 amino acids. The V gene lost 5 bases and the J gene lost 1 base, with 21 bases spanning the gap. Germline CDR1 reads SGHTA; CDR2 reads FQGNSA. For the CDR3, the DNA is TGTGCCAGCAGCCCAATTAGGGGATTTCGGGGATCCTACGAGCAGTACTTC. This encodes CASSPIRGFRGSYEQYF.

The rearrangement joins TRBV5-4 to TRBJ1-2; D is unresolved. V was cut by 4 bases and J by 7 bases, with 26 bases left in between. Per the germline V gene, CDR1 is SGHNT and CDR2 is YYREEE (reference sequence). CDR3 length: 17 residues. Here the CDR3 DNA reads TGTGCCAGCAGCCTGCCTGGGGTGCCAGATTCCCCTGGTGGCTACACCTTC. It specifies CASSLPGVPDSPGGYTF.

This clone showed up just once. The CDR3 sequence is CASSTQGSNTEAFF. As DNA, the CDR3 is TGTGCCAGCTCCACACAGGGGTCGAACACTGAAGCTTTCTTT. V is TRBV18 and J is TRBJ1-1, with 7 bases aligning to TRBD1. CDR3 size: 14 residues. CDR1 and CDR2 from the germline V gene are KGHSH and LQKENI. The ends lost 6 bases at V and 1 base at J; junction bases unmatched: 5.

Comments on this clone: A junction boundary mismatches the germline segment, possibly from a read error. The V call is TRBV29-1, the J call TRBJ1-2; weak D call: TRBD1 (6 bases). Germline-derived CDR1 and CDR2 are SQVTM and ANQGSEA. The CDR3 consists of 12 residues. In nucleotides, the CDR3 is TGCAGCTTTGACGGAGGGGGATATGGCTACACCTTC. As protein: CSFDGGGYGYTF.

J is TRBJ1-6 and V is TRBV11-2; no clear D. The germline gives CDR1 SGHAT, CDR2 FQNNGV. Trimming took off 5 bases at V and 5 bases at J, with 10 bases between the two ends. This CDR3 has 14 residues. The CDR3 loop reads CASSPLADNSPLHF. CDR3 DNA: TGTGCCAGCAGCCCTTTGGCGGATAATTCACCCCTCCACTTT.

CDR3 sequence (DNA): TGTGCCAGCTCACCAGACAAGTATAGGGACAGGGTTTCTGGCTACACCTTC. Its translation is CASSPDKYRDRVSGYTF. This chain joins TRBV18 and TRBJ1-2, with TRBD1 matching over 9 bases. The CDR3 runs 17 residues. The germline gives CDR1 KGHSH, CDR2 LQKENI. J was trimmed by 7 bases and V by 2 bases; bases with no gene match: 14. The full variable domain, completed using reference TRBV18 and TRBJ1-2, is NAGVMQNPRHLVRRRGQEARLRCSPMKGHSHVYWYRQLPEEGLKFMVYLQKENIIDESGMPKERFSAEFPKEGPSILRIQQVVRGDSAAYFCASSPDKYRDRVSGYTFGSGTRLTVV.

The chain joins TRBV10-1 to TRBJ2-1; 8 positions match TRBD2. CDR1 WNHNN and CDR2 SYGVQD come from the germline V gene (reference sequence). The CDR3 has 13 residues. V shed 6 bases, J shed 6 bases, and the junction held 4 bases outside the gene matches. CDR3 in DNA: TGCGCCAGCAGCGCGGGGGGTTCCAATGAGCAGTTCTTC. Translation: CASSAGGSNEQFF.

This clone appeared once. The chain employs TRBV7-2 and TRBJ2-5, with TRBD2 matching over 8 bases. With 4 bases clipped from V and 1 base from J, the junction kept 5 bases outside the gene matches. The CDR3 is 15 residues long. Looked up from germline, CDR1 is SGHTA and CDR2 is FQGNSA. DNA of the CDR3: TGTGCCAGCAGCTCCGATGCGGGGGGCCAAGAGACCCAGTACTTC. Protein: CASSSDAGGQETQYF. Supplemented by reference TRBV7-2 and TRBJ2-5, the full variable domain reads GAGVSQSPSNKVTEKGKDVELRCDPISGHTALYWYRQSLGQGLEFLIYFQGNSAPDKSGLPSDRFSAERTGGSVSTLTIQRTQQEDSAVYLCASSSDAGGQETQYFGPGTRLLVL.

This chain connects TRBV18 to TRBJ2-1; 7 bases match TRBD1. The germline V gene has CDR1 KGHSH and CDR2 LQKENI. This CDR3 region has 13 residues. V lost 0 bases to trimming and J lost 11 bases; unmatched junction nucleotides: 4. CDR3 residues: CASSPPPGQKQFF. The CDR3 nucleotides are TGTGCCAGCTCACCACCGCCGGGACAGAAGCAGTTCTTC.

The chain employs TRBV6-5 and TRBJ1-1; D possibly corresponds to TRBD1 (5 bases). This CDR3 contains 15 residues. The ends were cut back, 7 bases at V and 0 bases at J, with 15 bases in the middle. The germline V gene has CDR1 MNHEY and CDR2 SVGAGI. As DNA, the CDR3 is TGTGCCAGCAAAAAGACAGAGACTATGAACACTGAAGCTTTCTTT. The encoded protein is CASKKTETMNTEAFF.